This T cell receptor beta chain emerged from a study of cytomegalovirus exposure and HLA in healthy donors. Primers: 60 Vbeta forward and 13 Jbeta reverse. The method was immunoSEQ multiplex PCR; TCRdb's version includes in-frame clones alone and lacks a portion of them. This sample carries more than 150,000 clones, about three quarters of them seen once, and the ten largest clones take 7%. V was cut by 0 bases and J by 1 base, with 14 bases left in between. The CDR3 has 16 amino acids. Germline assignment: CDR1 SGHTS and CDR2 YDEGEE. Study conclusions and caveats: The likely explanation for a cluster of highly shared sequence variants was sequencing artifact.

With respect to this clone: The antigen remains undetermined.

This rearrangement joins TRBV5-8 to TRBJ2-7, with D perhaps matching TRBD2 (6 bases). Sequenced sample: PBMCs. The receptor's source is a woman aged 35 to 49 in good health and CMV-seropositive. For the CDR3, the DNA is TGTGCCAGCAGCTTGGGGGGGGTTGCCGGATCCTACGAGCAGTACTTC. Its translation is CASSLGGVAGSYEQYF.